This TCR beta chain was retrieved from a study of beta chain features in type 1 diabetes. Findings and caveats of the study: All four CD4+ subsets of Type 1 diabetes patients contained TCRB CDR3s that were moderately but significantly shorter. Researchers reported that naive, central memory and Treg TCRB repertoires appeared more similar in patients than in healthy donors.

In the case of this clone: Its antigen remains unidentified.

V lost 4 bases and J 1 base, leaving 5 bases between the germline ends. In germline, CDR1 is SGHAT, CDR2 FQNNGV. The CDR3 length is 12 residues. The study reverse transcribed the entire isolated RNA, so it sequenced expressed TCRB transcripts. Reads from naive, central memory and regulatory T cell samples averaged about 3.9 million. TCRdb keeps only in-frame clones here, not all; method: immunoSEQ multiplex PCR. The sample holds about 210,000 clones, 11% seen once. The chain joins TRBV11-2 to TRBJ2-7; D not certain. Source material: central memory CD4+ T cells from blood. The receptor's source is a man in his late teens or twenties in good health. This chain's CDR3 is CASSSRSYEQYF. CDR3 coding DNA: TGTGCCAGCAGCTCTCGGTCCTACGAGCAGTACTTC.